A single sample gave rise to the 26 T cell receptor beta chains below, sequenced in a study of glioma-infiltrating T cells. The iRepertoire nested amplicon-rescue multiplex PCR amplified TCR alpha and beta CDR3s from RNA. MiXCR was run by TCRdb on the multiplex PCR reads, yielding one entry per CDR3 protein. The sample records approximately 90,000 distinct CDR3 sequences, less than 30% being singletons. Material for sequencing was glioma tissue, nonneoplastic brain tissue, or PBMCs (not recorded which). These receptors were obtained from a human donor with low-grade glioma or glioblastoma, undergoing nonglioma brain surgery, or in good health (not recorded which).

This clonotype was recorded at least ten times. This rearrangement joins TRBV6-1 to TRBJ1-2; D is ambiguous. V dropped 6 bases and J dropped 9 bases, with 14 bases sitting between them. This CDR3 is built from 12 residues. Germline lookup yields CDR1 MNHNS and CDR2 SASEGT. The CDR3 sequence is CASREGSHSYTF. The CDR3 region has the DNA TGTGCCAGCAGAGAGGGCTCCCACAGCTACACCTTC.

The chain recombines TRBV3-1 with TRBJ2-4, with 7 bases aligning to TRBD1. Germline assignment: CDR1 LGHDT and CDR2 YNNKEL (reference sequence). V was pared by 3 bases and J by 6 bases, with 5 bases of the junction left unmatched. The CDR3 has 14 amino acids. The DNA for the CDR3 is TGTGCCAGCAGCCACCTGGACAGGTCAAACATTCAGTACTTC. Protein product: CASSHLDRSNIQYF. The full variable domain, rest sourced from reference TRBV3-1 and TRBJ2-4, is DTAVSQTPKYLVTQMGNDKSIKCEQNLGHDTMYWYKQDSKKFLKIMFSYNNKELIINETVPNRFSPKSPDKAHLNLHINSLELGDSAVYFCASSHLDRSNIQYFGAGTRLSVL.

The rearrangement links TRBV5-1 to TRBJ2-1; a possible D gene is TRBD1 (5 bases). The CDR3 has 13 amino acids. The V end lost 0 bases, the J end lost 7 bases, and 8 bases lay between the germline ends. CDR1 is SGHRS, CDR2 YFSETQ, per germline. The CDR3 region is CASSLGGLNEQFF. DNA of the CDR3: TGCGCCAGCAGCTTGGGGGGCCTGAATGAGCAGTTCTTC.

This clonotype was found a few times. The V call is TRBV9, the J call TRBJ2-3; maybe TRBD2 (5 bases). Germline V CDR1 and CDR2: SGDLS, YYNGEE. The CDR3 has 14 residues. Trimming took off 0 bases at V and 4 bases at J, with 9 bases between the two ends. CDR3 sequence (DNA): TGTGCCAGCAGCGTAGGTCTAGCTGCAGATACGCAGTATTTT. Amino acids: CASSVGLAADTQYF. The whole variable domain, remainder taken from reference TRBV9 and TRBJ2-3, is DSGVTQTPKHLITATGQRVTLRCSPRSGDLSVYWYQQSLDQGLQFLIQYYNGEERAKGNILERFSAQQFPDLHSELNLSSLELGDSALYFCASSVGLAADTQYFGPGTRLTVL.

This clonotype has only one observation. This could be a read error, since a much larger clone is one nucleotide away. The genes are TRBV7-6 and TRBJ2-3, with D possibly being TRBD1 or TRBD2 (5 bases each). There are 14 residues in the CDR3. CDR1 and CDR2 from the germline V gene are SGHVS and FNYEAQ. The V gene lost 7 bases and the J gene lost 5 bases, with 16 bases spanning the gap. This chain's CDR3 is CASIPPGARDTQYF. The DNA of the CDR3 is TGTGCCAGCATCCCCCCCGGGGCACGAGATACGCAGTATTTT.

This clonotype was seen a handful of times. The chain carries TRBV12-3 or TRBV12-4 and TRBJ2-1, with a weak D call TRBD1 (6 bases). V lost 5 bases and J lost 6, with 14 bases in between. CDR3 length equals 14 residues. CDR3 nucleotides: TGTGCCAGCAGTCCCCAGGAGACAGGCAATGAGCAGTTCTTC. It translates to CASSPQETGNEQFF.

This clonotype was counted at least ten times. This CDR3 reads CSAGTYNSPLHF. The DNA for the CDR3 is TGCAGTGCCGGGACCTATAATTCACCCCTCCACTTT. The rearrangement uses TRBV20-1 and TRBJ1-6; D not resolved. Germline V CDR1 and CDR2: DFQATT, SNEGSKA (reference sequence). Trimming removed 6 bases from V and 2 bases from J, with 5 bases in between. This CDR3 comprises 12 residues.

This clonotype was recorded at least ten times. V is TRBV18 and J is TRBJ1-2; no definite D call. The CDR3 runs 14 residues. Germline-derived CDR1 and CDR2 are KGHSH and LQKENI. V was shortened by 0 bases and J by 5 bases, with 10 bases between the two germline ends. For the CDR3, the DNA is TGTGCCAGCTCACCACCGGGTCCTGCTTATGGCTACACCTTC. Translated: CASSPPGPAYGYTF.

This clonotype has a handful of counts. The CDR3 region is CASRSGTSAYRRTGELFF. The CDR3 DNA is TGTGCCAGCAGATCCGGGACTAGCGCATATCGACGCACCGGGGAGCTGTTTTTT. This chain connects TRBV12-3 or TRBV12-4 to TRBJ2-2; 10 nucleotides agree with TRBD2. The CDR3 contains 18 residues. The V segment lost 6 bases and the J segment 4 bases; nucleotides outside the gene matches: 14.

This clonotype showed up many times. The V call is TRBV2, the J call TRBJ1-5, with D unresolved. V gave up 4 bases and J gave up 2 bases, with 6 bases separating them. The CDR3 is 13 amino acids. Looked up from germline, CDR1 is SNHLY and CDR2 is FYNNEI. The CDR3 DNA reads as TGTGCCAGCAGTGGGCTGCGCAATCAGCCCCAGCATTTT. As protein: CASSGLRNQPQHF.

The chain employs TRBV29-1 and TRBJ1-3; maybe TRBD1 (5 bases). The CDR3 is 13 residues long. CDR1 and CDR2 (germline): SQVTM, ANQGSEA. V lost 8 bases to trimming and J lost 7 bases, with 18 bases between them. As DNA, the CDR3 is TGCAGCCCACGGGGGGATCTGGGTAACACCATATATTTT. It codes for CSPRGDLGNTIYF.

This clonotype was seen at least ten times. The chain uses TRBV5-4 and TRBJ2-1; TRBD2 matches 9 bases. This CDR3 contains 15 residues. Germline CDR1 is SGHNT and CDR2 is YYREEE (reference sequence). Unmatched junction bases numbered 9, after V lost 4 bases and J lost 7 bases. This CDR3 reads CASSPRASGKNEQFF. In DNA form, the CDR3 reads TGTGCCAGCAGCCCGCGGGCTAGCGGGAAGAATGAGCAGTTCTTC.

This clonotype was seen many times. V and J are TRBV3-1 and TRBJ2-1; D possibly corresponds to TRBD2 (5 bases). There are 15 residues in the CDR3. Germline CDR1 is LGHDT and CDR2 is YNNKEL (reference sequence). V was clipped by 1 base and J by 0 bases, with 7 bases between them. The CDR3 DNA reads as TGTGCCAGCAGCCAAGCGGGAAGCTCCTACAATGAGCAGTTCTTC. Protein sequence: CASSQAGSSYNEQFF.

This chain uses TRBV7-9 with TRBJ2-5; 8 bases agree with TRBD2. Looked up from germline, CDR1 is SEHNR and CDR2 is FQNEAQ (reference sequence). This CDR3 has 14 amino acids. Trimming removed 3 bases from V and 4 bases from J; junction bases left unmatched: 4. CDR3 sequence reads: CASSLGAGAETQYF. The CDR3 region has the DNA TGTGCCAGCAGCTTGGGAGCGGGAGCAGAGACCCAGTACTTC. The full variable domain, in which reference TRBV7-9 and TRBJ2-5 provide the parts outside the CDR3, is DTGVSQNPRHKITKRGQNVTFRCDPISEHNRLYWYRQTLGQGPEFLTYFQNEAQLEKSRLLSDRFSAERPKGSFSTLEIQRTEQGDSAMYLCASSLGAGAETQYFGPGTRLLVL.

This clonotype showed up many times. V usage is TRBV4-1 and J usage is TRBJ2-3, with D possibly matching TRBD1 (5 bases). The CDR3 loop spans 14 amino acids. Germline CDR1 and CDR2: MGHRA and YSYEKL. V gave up 1 base and J gave up 3 bases, with 8 bases separating them. The CDR3, as DNA: TGCGCCAGCAGCCAAGGGGGCGCGACAGATACGCAGTATTTT. Translation gives CASSQGGATDTQYF.

This clonotype was seen repeatedly, ten times or more. The CDR3 reads CASSLPRLSGSLYYEQYF. In nucleotides, the CDR3 is TGTGCCAGCAGTTTACCTCGCCTGAGCGGGAGTCTCTATTACGAGCAGTACTTC. The chain recombines TRBV27 with TRBJ2-7; TRBD2 aligns across 8 bases. Trimming cost V 2 bases and J 4 bases; bases outside gene matches: 16. From germline, CDR1 is MNHEY and CDR2 SMNVEV (reference sequence). The CDR3 extends over 18 amino acids.

The rearrangement joins TRBV5-1 to TRBJ2-1; 8 nucleotides agree with TRBD2. CDR3 length equals 14 residues. Trimming at V came to 4 bases and at J to 6 bases, leaving 6 bases not matched to a gene. Germline CDR1 is SGHRS and CDR2 is YFSETQ. The DNA for the CDR3 is TGCGCCAGCAGCACCCTAGCGGGTTCCAATGAGCAGTTCTTC. Translated: CASSTLAGSNEQFF.

About this clonotype itself: A read error may be the cause here, since a much bigger clone is one base away. The rearrangement links TRBV5-4 to TRBJ2-1; no reliable D call. Germline assignment: CDR1 SGHNT and CDR2 YYREEE (reference sequence). Trimming cost V 0 bases and J 9 bases, with 10 bases left between them. The CDR3 is 13 amino acids. DNA of the CDR3: TGTGCCAGCAGCTTGGTGGTAGGGATTGAGCAGTTCTTC. This sequence encodes CASSLVVGIEQFF. Variable domain in full (rest from reference TRBV5-4 and TRBJ2-1): ETGVTQSPTHLIKTRGQQVTLRCSSQSGHNTVSWYQQALGQGPQFIFQYYREEENGRGNFPPRFSGLQFPNYSSELNVNALELDDSALYLCASSLVVGIEQFFGPGTRLTVL.

Ten or more counts support this clonotype. This chain uses TRBV7-6 with TRBJ1-5; no clear D. Germline CDR1 SGHVS, CDR2 FNYEAQ. The CDR3 has 14 amino acids. V was cut by 3 bases and J by 2 bases, with 8 bases left in between. The CDR3 nucleotides are TGTGCCAGCAGCTTTGGGGTTGGCAATCAGCCCCAGCATTTT. This translates into CASSFGVGNQPQHF. Full variable domain (remainder filled in from reference TRBV7-6 and TRBJ1-5): GAGVSQSPRYKVTKRGQDVALRCDPISGHVSLYWYRQALGQGPEFLTYFNYEAQQDKSGLPNDRFSAERPEGSISTLTIQRTEQRDSAMYRCASSFGVGNQPQHFGDGTRLSIL.

This clonotype appeared a few times. The V gene is TRBV19, the J gene TRBJ2-1; the match to TRBD2 covers 7 bases. This CDR3 is built from 16 residues. In germline, CDR1 is LNHDA, CDR2 SQIVND (reference sequence). Germline trimming cut 2 bases from V and 0 bases from J; bases unmatched to any gene: 4. The CDR3 DNA reads TGTGCCAGTAGTATATTCGGCGGGGGCTCCTACAATGAGCAGTTCTTC. This encodes CASSIFGGGSYNEQFF.

This sequence joins TRBV12-5 and TRBJ1-5, with a weak D call TRBD1 (5 bases). Germline CDR1 and CDR2: LGHNT and FRNRAP. V was shortened by 0 bases and J by 3 bases, with 9 bases between the two germline ends. This CDR3 has 15 residues. The CDR3 nucleotides read TGTGCTAGTGGTTTGGTAGACAGTTTCAATCAGCCCCAGCATTTT. This encodes CASGLVDSFNQPQHF.

The V and J genes are TRBV5-1 and TRBJ2-3; D may be TRBD2 (5 bases). The length of the CDR3 is 16 residues. V gave up 4 bases and J gave up 2 bases, with 17 bases separating them. The germline V gene has CDR1 SGHRS and CDR2 YFSETQ. This chain's CDR3 is CASSLKTSLLTDTQYF. CDR3 in DNA: TGCGCCAGCAGCCTTAAAACTAGTCTCCTCACAGATACGCAGTATTTT.

At least ten counts were recorded for this clonotype. The chain has TRBV4-1 and TRBJ2-7; 9 nucleotides align to TRBD1. Looked up from germline, CDR1 is MGHRA and CDR2 is YSYEKL. V dropped 0 bases and J dropped 4; count of bases not matched to a gene: 4. The CDR3 totals 15 residues. CDR3 loop: CASSQDRDRDYEQYF. The CDR3 DNA follows: TGCGCCAGCAGCCAAGATAGGGACAGGGATTACGAGCAGTACTTC.

This clonotype was recorded at least ten times. The V and J genes are TRBV18 and TRBJ1-2; unclear D gene. Per germline, CDR1 KGHSH and CDR2 LQKENI. Trimming removed 3 bases from V and 2 bases from J, with 25 bases in between. The CDR3 has 19 amino acids. As DNA, the CDR3 is TGTGCCAGCTCACCCCCCTTTCGCTTGAGTCCGATCGTAAACTATGGCTACACCTTC. Protein product: CASSPPFRLSPIVNYGYTF.

This clonotype was observed many times. The V and J genes are TRBV20-1 and TRBJ2-7; D gene ambiguous. The CDR3 runs 11 residues. Trimming left V 0 bases short and J 5 bases short, with 5 bases between. The germline gives CDR1 DFQATT, CDR2 SNEGSKA (reference sequence). DNA of the CDR3: TGCAGTGCTAGAGAGCAGCACGAGCAGTACTTC. Protein sequence: CSAREQHEQYF.

The chain is built from TRBV29-1 and TRBJ2-7; D could derive from TRBD1 or TRBD2 (5 bases each). Trimming removed 7 bases from V and 6 bases from J, with 13 bases in between. Germline assignment: CDR1 SQVTM and CDR2 ANQGSEA. The CDR3 sequence is 11 residues long. CDR3 coding DNA: TGCAGCGGGGGGTCGCCCGCCGAGCAGTACTTC. This encodes CSGGSPAEQYF.